The source of this TCR beta chain is a study of identical twins (dated by TCRdb to 2016 to 2017). Regarding the complete study: The study deep-sequenced TCR alpha and beta repertoires from monozygotic twins, unrelated adults of various ages and cord blood to test whether fetal clonotypes persist. To rule out contamination, the twin experiments were replicated at different times with different library preparation protocols. Study-level results and caveats: Abundant cord blood beta clonotypes carried fewer insertions; young adult naive repertoires showed a weaker similar trend, while memory repertoires showed none. Out-of-frame TCR alpha sequences shared between twins showed an excess of low generation-probability sequences compared with coincidental sharing between unrelated individuals. Because the same donors could not be followed over many years, the conclusions depended on cross-sectional statistical analysis. Excess twin sharing in beta out-of-frame sequences was weaker because fewer shared sequences lowered the signal-to-noise ratio. Out-of-frame TCR alpha sharing in monozygotic twins was systematically underestimated by recombination models, whereas sharing between unrelated individuals was in agreement with the recombination models. Zero-insertion analyses could be partly confounded by invariant T cells such as MAIT and iNKT, though diverse VJ usage argued against such confounding for most clonotypes.

V is trimmed back by 2 bases and J by 4 bases, and the junction contains 13 bases that no gene match accounts for. The CDR3 contains 17 residues, cysteine and phenylalanine counted. Of the read, only the CDR3 DNA is kept; its 51 bases are in frame from base 1. The germline V gene yields SQVTM for CDR1 and ANQGSEA for CDR2. At least ten counts were recorded for this clonotype. What antigen it recognizes has not been identified. No qualities accompany the bases; no much larger clone lies one base away. Library generation was performed with 5' RACE. The instrument was an Illumina HiSeq 2000. Template switching introduced a universal primer binding site; the final cDNA contained a unique molecular identifier, enabling accurate counting of TCR cDNA molecules. First-strand cDNA for TCR alpha and beta chains was synthesized from specific primers in the conserved constant-segment region. Each cDNA library was double barcoded, with a SMART-Mk sample barcode plus Illumina barcodes, to control for contamination. TruSeq adapter sequences and Illumina sample barcodes were added in two successive PCR steps. The TCR alpha and beta cDNA libraries were sequenced on the Illumina HiSeq platform using custom primers. Per the authors' processing: Raw reads were processed with MiGEC to extract unique molecular identifiers, and MiXCR was used to determine CDR3 positions. For each individual, recombination models were inferred using an EM algorithm with the repgenHMM and IGoR tools. The tcR package in R was used for shared clonotype analysis, with sharing normalized by the product of cloneset sizes. Out-of-frame nonproductive sequences were analyzed to study raw recombination free of thymic and clonal selection effects. TCRdb's own reprocessing of the public reads used fastp at Q25 and MiXCR and kept productive beta chains. Rows with one shared CDR3 protein collapse into an entry with the most common genes and DNA. The V and J calls and clone size come from TCRdb's table, not from the authors' own analysis. In this sample the table shows 640,000 or so distinct CDR3 sequences, 5.5% to 7.5% of which occur a single time. The top ten constitute 1.5% to 2% of the sample.

All donors were healthy Caucasians. Three unrelated non-twin adults were additionally sequenced: a male aged 18 to 29, a male aged 50 to 59 and a female aged 50 to 59. Miltenyi CD45RO+ enrichment and human naive T-cell isolation kits were used to isolate memory (CD45RO+) and naive T cells from PBMC. The TCR comes from a man between 18 and 35 years old in good health. The receptor chain draws on TRBV29-1 and TRBJ2-2, with 7 central nucleotides matching TRBD2. The source material was naive T cells sorted from blood. What this sample's cell subset or site label stands for: cells isolated with a human naive T-cell isolation kit. The sequenced DNA: TGCAGCGTTGAATTTGAGGAACGCGGGAGAATCACCGGGGAGCTGTTTTTT. This codes for CSVEFEERGRITGELFF.